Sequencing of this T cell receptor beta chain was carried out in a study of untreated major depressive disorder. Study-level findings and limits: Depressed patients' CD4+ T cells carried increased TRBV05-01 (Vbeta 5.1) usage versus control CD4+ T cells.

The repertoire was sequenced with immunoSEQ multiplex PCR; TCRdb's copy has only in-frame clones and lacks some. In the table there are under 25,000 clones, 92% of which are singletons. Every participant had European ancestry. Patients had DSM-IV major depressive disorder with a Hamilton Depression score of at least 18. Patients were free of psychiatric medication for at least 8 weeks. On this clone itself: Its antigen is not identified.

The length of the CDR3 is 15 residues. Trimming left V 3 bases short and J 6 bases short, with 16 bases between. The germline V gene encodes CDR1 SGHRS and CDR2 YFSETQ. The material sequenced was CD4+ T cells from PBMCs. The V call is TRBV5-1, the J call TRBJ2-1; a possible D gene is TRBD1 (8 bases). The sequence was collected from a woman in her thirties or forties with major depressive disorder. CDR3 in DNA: TGCGCCAGCAGCTCCCTTTACAGGGGGGGCAATGAGCAGTTCTTC. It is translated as CASSSLYRGGNEQFF.